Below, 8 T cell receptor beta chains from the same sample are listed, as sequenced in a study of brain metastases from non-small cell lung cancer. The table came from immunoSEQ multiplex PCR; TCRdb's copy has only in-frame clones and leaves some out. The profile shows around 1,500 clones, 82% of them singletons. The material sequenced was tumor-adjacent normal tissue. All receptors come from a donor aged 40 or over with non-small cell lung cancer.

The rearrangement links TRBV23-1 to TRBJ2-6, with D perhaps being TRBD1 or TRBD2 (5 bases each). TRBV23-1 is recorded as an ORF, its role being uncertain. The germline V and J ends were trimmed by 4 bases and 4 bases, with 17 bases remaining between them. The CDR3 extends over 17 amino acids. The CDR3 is CASSPFLRGVGANVLTF. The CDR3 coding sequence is TGCGCCAGCAGTCCCTTTCTCAGAGGGGTGGGGGCCAACGTCCTGACTTTC.

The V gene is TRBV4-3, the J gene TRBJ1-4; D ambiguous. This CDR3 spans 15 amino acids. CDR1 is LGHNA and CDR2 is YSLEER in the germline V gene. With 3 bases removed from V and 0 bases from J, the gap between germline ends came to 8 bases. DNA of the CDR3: TGCGCCAGCAGCCACCCCGGGGCAACTAATGAAAAACTGTTTTTT. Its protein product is CASSHPGATNEKLFF.

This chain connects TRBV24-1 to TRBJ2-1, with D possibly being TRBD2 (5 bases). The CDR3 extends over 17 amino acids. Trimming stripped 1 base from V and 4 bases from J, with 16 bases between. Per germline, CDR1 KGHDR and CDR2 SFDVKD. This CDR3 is CATSDLGSGNRYNEQFF. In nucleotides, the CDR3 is TGTGCCACCAGTGATTTAGGGTCCGGGAATAGGTACAATGAGCAGTTCTTC.

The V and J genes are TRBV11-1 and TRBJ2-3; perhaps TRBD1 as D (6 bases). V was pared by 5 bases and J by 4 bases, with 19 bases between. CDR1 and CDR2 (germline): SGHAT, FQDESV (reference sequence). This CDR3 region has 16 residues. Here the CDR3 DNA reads TGTGCCAGCAGCCCCCCCGGCAGGGGAGTGGCAGATACGCAGTATTTT. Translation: CASSPPGRGVADTQYF.

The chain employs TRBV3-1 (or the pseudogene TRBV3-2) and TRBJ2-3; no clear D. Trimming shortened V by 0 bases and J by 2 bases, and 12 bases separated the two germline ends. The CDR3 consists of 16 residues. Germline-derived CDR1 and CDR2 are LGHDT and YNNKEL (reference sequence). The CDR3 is CASSQDWWGNTDTQYF. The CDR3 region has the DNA TGTGCCAGCAGCCAAGATTGGTGGGGTAACACAGATACGCAGTATTTT.

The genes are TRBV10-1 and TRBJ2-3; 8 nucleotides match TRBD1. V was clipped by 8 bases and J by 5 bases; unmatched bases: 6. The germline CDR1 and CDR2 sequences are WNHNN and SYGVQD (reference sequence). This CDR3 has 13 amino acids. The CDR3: CASAPGTGDTQYF. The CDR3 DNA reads TGCGCCAGCGCCCCCGGGACAGGAGATACGCAGTATTTT.

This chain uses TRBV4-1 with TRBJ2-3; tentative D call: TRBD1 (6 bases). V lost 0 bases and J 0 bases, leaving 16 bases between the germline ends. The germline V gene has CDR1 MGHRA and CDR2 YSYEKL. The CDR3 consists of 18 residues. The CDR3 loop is CASSQDTTGITSTDTQYF. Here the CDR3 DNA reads TGCGCCAGCAGCCAAGACACCACAGGGATTACTAGCACAGATACGCAGTATTTT.

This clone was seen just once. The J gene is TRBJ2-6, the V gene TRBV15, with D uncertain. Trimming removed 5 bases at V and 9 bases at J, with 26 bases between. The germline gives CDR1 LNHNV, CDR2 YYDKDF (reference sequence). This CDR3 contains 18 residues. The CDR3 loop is CATSRKLSVTKSGNVLTF. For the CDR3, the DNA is TGTGCCACCAGCCGCAAGTTAAGTGTGACAAAGTCGGGCAACGTCCTGACTTTC.